This T cell receptor beta chain was captured by sequencing in a study of OX40 agonist ivuxolimab in advanced cancers. The wider study: Patients were roughly 87% male with ages about 23 to 79, mean 60. People who had prior anti-PD-1, anti-PD-L1 or anti-CTLA-4 therapy could take part, and approximately 44% had some. Three patients showed partial responses: one hepatocellular carcinoma and two cutaneous melanoma cases.

For this clone: Its antigen is unknown.

Per germline, CDR1 SGHNT and CDR2 YYREEE (reference sequence). The CDR3 has 14 amino acids. V dropped 4 bases and J dropped 8 bases, with 15 bases sitting between them. Whole-study findings and limits: CD8+ T cells were the subset that, on average, had more expanded clones than CD4+.

Sequenced by immunoSEQ multiplex PCR; TCRdb stores in-frame clones only, minus some. Here the sample spans 50,000 to 65,000 clones, 82% being singletons. The chain is built from TRBV5-4 and TRBJ1-4; no firm D call. The sequence derives from an adult with an advanced solid tumor such as melanoma, head and neck, liver or kidney cancer. The sequenced sample was CD4+ or CD8+ T cells sorted from blood, obtained in a trial of the OX40 agonist ivuxolimab. The CDR3 DNA follows: TGTGCCAGCAGCCGGACCGCCGAAGGGGAAAAACTGTTTTTT. Its protein product is CASSRTAEGEKLFF. Full variable domain (missing parts from reference TRBV5-4 and TRBJ1-4): ETGVTQSPTHLIKTRGQQVTLRCSSQSGHNTVSWYQQALGQGPQFIFQYYREEENGRGNFPPRFSGLQFPNYSSELNVNALELDDSALYLCASSRTAEGEKLFFGSGTQLSVL.